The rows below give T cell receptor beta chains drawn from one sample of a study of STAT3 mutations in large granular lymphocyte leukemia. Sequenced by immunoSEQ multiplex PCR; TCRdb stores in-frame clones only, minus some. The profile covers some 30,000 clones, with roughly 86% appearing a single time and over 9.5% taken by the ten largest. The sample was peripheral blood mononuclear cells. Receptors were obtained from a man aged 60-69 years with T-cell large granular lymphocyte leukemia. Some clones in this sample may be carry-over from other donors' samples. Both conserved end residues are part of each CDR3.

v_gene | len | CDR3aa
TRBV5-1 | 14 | CASSEGQREDTQYF
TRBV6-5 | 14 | CASSPNRVNSPLHF
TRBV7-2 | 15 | CASSFGMYSSYEQYF
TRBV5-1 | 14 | CASSLAGVTYEQYF
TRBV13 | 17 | CASSSTGPARFAGELFF
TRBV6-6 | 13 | CASSNTPWDGYTF
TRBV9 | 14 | CASSPGLTKDTQYF
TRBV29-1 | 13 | CSVGRALTGELFF
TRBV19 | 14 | CASSPRTGGETQYF
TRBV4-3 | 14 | CASSRGDSSYEQYF
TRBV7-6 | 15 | CASSLADGGGETQYF
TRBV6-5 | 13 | CASTPGLAFEQYF
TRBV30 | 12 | CAWSRGGKPQHF
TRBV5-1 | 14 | CASSLELDTYEQYF
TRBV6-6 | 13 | CASTSQGNYGYTF
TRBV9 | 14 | CASSPRPSTYEQYF
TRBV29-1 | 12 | CSVLGDNQPQHF
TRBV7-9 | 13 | CASSLTGGYGYTF
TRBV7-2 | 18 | CASSLKLAGGIGQETQYF
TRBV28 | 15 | CASSPWTRASYEQYF
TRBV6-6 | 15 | CASIRRTSGSYEQYF
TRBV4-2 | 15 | CASSQGTSATYEQYF
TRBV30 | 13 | CASPGDSFTEAFF
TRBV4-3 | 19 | CASSPEAGTSGTARNTQYF